This paragraph covers one TCR beta chain sequence. Its antigen is currently unknown. Germline loops: CDR1 SNHLY, CDR2 FYNNEI. V lost 6 bases and J 1 base, leaving 14 bases between the germline ends. This CDR3 is 15 amino acids long. These data belong to a study of cytomegalovirus exposure and HLA in healthy donors. Study in general: Across a few hundred genotyped donors, around 80% landed in the Caucasian-associated ancestry cluster.

Study-wide results and caveats: HLA allele associations emerged for some 16,000 TCR beta sequences in a later analysis, at 0.05 false discovery rate.

It was with 60 Vbeta and 13 Jbeta primers that the PCR ran. Produced via immunoSEQ multiplex PCR; TCRdb's table is partial and in-frame only. The data contain 100,000 to 150,000 clones, 75% to 85% of them singletons. The specimen was PBMCs. This receptor was taken from a woman aged 45-65 years in good health and CMV-seropositive. The genes are TRBV2 and TRBJ2-3; D possibly corresponds to TRBD2 (8 bases). CDR3 coding DNA: TGTGCCAGCAGAGGGGGCGGGGGGCGCACAGATACGCAGTATTTT. Protein product: CASRGGGGRTDTQYF. Using reference TRBV2 and TRBJ2-3 for the parts outside the CDR3, the full variable domain is EPEVTQTPSHQVTQMGQEVILRCVPISNHLYFYWYRQILGQKVEFLVSFYNNEISEKSEIFDDQFSVERPDGSNFTLKIRSTKLEDSAMYFCASRGGGGRTDTQYFGPGTRLTVL.